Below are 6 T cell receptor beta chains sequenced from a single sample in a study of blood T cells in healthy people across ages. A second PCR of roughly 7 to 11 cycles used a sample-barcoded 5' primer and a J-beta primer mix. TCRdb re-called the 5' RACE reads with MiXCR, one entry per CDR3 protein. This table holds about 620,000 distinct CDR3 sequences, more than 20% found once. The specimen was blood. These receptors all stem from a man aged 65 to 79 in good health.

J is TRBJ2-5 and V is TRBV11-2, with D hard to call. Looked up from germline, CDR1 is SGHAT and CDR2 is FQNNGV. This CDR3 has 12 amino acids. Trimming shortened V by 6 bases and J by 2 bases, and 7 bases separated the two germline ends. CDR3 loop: CASRGRQETQYF. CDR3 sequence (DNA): TGTGCCAGCAGGGGTCGGCAAGAGACCCAGTACTTC.

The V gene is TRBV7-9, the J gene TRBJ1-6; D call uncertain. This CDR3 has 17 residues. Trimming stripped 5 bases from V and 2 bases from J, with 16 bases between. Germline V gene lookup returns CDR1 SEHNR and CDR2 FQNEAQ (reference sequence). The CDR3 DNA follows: TGTGCCAGCAGCCTTTCACGGGGAACCACCTATAATTCACCCCTCCACTTT. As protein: CASSLSRGTTYNSPLHF.

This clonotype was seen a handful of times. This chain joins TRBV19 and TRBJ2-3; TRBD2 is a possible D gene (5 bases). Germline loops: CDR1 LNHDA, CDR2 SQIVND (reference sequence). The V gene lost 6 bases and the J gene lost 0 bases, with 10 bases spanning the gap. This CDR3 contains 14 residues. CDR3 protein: CASRRLTSTDTQYF. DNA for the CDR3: TGTGCCAGTAGGCGACTAACCAGCACAGATACGCAGTATTTT.

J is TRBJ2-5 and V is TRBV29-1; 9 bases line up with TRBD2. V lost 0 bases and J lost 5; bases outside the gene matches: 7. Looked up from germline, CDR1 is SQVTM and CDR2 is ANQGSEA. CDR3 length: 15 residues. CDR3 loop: CSVEDRGRATETQYF. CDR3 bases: TGCAGCGTTGAAGACCGCGGGAGGGCCACTGAGACCCAGTACTTC.

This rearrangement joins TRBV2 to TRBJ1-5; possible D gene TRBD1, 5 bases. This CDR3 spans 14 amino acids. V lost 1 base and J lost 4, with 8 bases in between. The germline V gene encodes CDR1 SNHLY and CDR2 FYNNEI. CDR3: CASSEVGTNQPQHF. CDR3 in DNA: TGTGCCAGCAGTGAAGTAGGGACTAATCAGCCCCAGCATTTT. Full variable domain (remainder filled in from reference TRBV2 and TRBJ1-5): EPEVTQTPSHQVTQMGQEVILRCVPISNHLYFYWYRQILGQKVEFLVSFYNNEISEKSEIFDDQFSVERPDGSNFTLKIRSTKLEDSAMYFCASSEVGTNQPQHFGDGTRLSIL.

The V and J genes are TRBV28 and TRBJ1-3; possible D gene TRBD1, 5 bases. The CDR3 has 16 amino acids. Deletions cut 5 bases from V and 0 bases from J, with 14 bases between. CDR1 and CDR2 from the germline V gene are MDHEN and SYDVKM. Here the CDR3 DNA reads TGTGCCAGCAGTCTCCCTACAGGCCGCTCTGGAAACACCATATATTTT. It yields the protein CASSLPTGRSGNTIYF.